The rows below give T cell receptor beta chains drawn from one sample of a study of T cell repertoires in cytomegalovirus infection. From the reads, TCRdb called clonotypes with MiXCR, one entry per CDR3 protein. This sample has 300,000 to 400,000 distinct CDR3 sequences, with 15% to 20% found just once. The sequenced sample was PBMCs. The receptors were sampled from a human donor in good health (CMV status not recorded). Some clones in this sample may be carry-over from other donors' samples. CDR3s include the opening cysteine and the closing phenylalanine or tryptophan. A D gene is named only where the DNA matches it firmly. Only part of the rows carry a size: once, few, many, or a class if the clone is expanded.

v_gene	j_gene	abundance	d_gene	CDR3aa	CDR3nt
TRBV4-1	TRBJ2-2	-	TRBD2	CASSYTGTTFTGELFF	TGCGCCAGCAGCTACACCGGGACTACCTTCACCGGGGAGCTGTTTTTT
TRBV5-4	TRBJ2-7	-	-	CASSLARTGNYEQYF	TGTGCCAGCAGCTTGGCCCGGACTGGTAACTACGAGCAGTACTTC
TRBV4-1	TRBJ1-5	many	TRBD1	CASSRRTGTGGAPQHF	TGCGCCAGCAGCCGCCGGACCGGGACAGGGGGCGCACCCCAGCATTTT
TRBV28	TRBJ2-1	few	TRBD1	CASSLSGTGGYNEQFF	TGTGCCAGCAGTTTATCCGGGACAGGGGGCTACAATGAGCAGTTCTTC
TRBV15	TRBJ2-5	-	-	CATSRDPNRKETQYF	TGTGCCACCAGCAGAGATCCCAACAGAAAAGAGACCCAGTACTTC
TRBV20-1	TRBJ2-3	few	-	CSARDRARAVTDTQYF	TGCAGTGCTAGAGATCGGGCTAGGGCGGTCACAGATACGCAGTATTTT
TRBV7-6	TRBJ2-1	few	TRBD1	CASSSGTGSTEQFF	TGTGCCAGCAGTTCCGGGACAGGGTCCACTGAGCAGTTCTTC
TRBV7-9	TRBJ2-5	many	TRBD2	CASSYTSVESTQYF	TGTGCCAGCAGCTACACTAGCGTTGAGAGTACCCAGTACTTC
TRBV6-5	TRBJ2-3	many	-	CASSFGEMRTDTQYF	TGTGCCAGCAGTTTTGGGGAGATGCGCACAGATACGCAGTATTTT
TRBV6-1	TRBJ1-6	many	-	CASSHLAGIRSPLHF	TGTGCCAGCAGTCACCTTGCGGGGATAAGGTCACCCCTCCACTTT
TRBV2	TRBJ1-5	-	-	CASSPIRVSNQPQHF	TGTGCCAGCAGCCCCATCCGGGTTAGCAATCAGCCCCAGCATTTT
TRBV12-5	TRBJ1-1	few	-	CASGRHQPGDTEAFF	TGTGCTAGTGGCCGCCACCAACCGGGGGACACTGAAGCTTTCTTT
TRBV7-2	TRBJ2-5	few	-	CASSLARALWSETQYF	TGTGCCAGCAGCTTAGCTAGGGCCCTGTGGTCGGAGACCCAGTACTTC
TRBV7-2	TRBJ1-1	many	-	CASSPLSSNTEAFF	TGTGCCAGCAGCCCTCTATCGTCGAACACTGAAGCTTTCTTT
TRBV6-2/TRBV6-3	TRBJ1-1	-	-	CASSRQPGTEAFF	TGTGCCAGCAGTCGACAGCCTGGGACTGAAGCTTTCTTT
TRBV7-8	TRBJ2-1	-	TRBD2	CASSAPGLAGYNEQFF	TGTGCCAGCAGCGCTCCCGGGCTAGCGGGTTACAATGAGCAGTTCTTC
TRBV29-1	TRBJ2-1	-	TRBD2	CSVGRAGGLYEQFF	TGCAGCGTCGGACGAGCGGGGGGGTTGTATGAGCAGTTCTTC
TRBV7-2	TRBJ2-3	few	TRBD2	CASSLMPGLGGADTQYF	TGTGCCAGCAGCTTGATGCCGGGACTAGGGGGGGCAGATACGCAGTATTTT
TRBV7-8	TRBJ2-1	many	-	CASSPWWGAYNEQFF	TGTGCCAGCAGCCCTTGGTGGGGGGCCTACAATGAGCAGTTCTTC
TRBV30	TRBJ1-1	-	-	CAWDSMGTEAFF	TGTGCCTGGGACTCTATGGGCACTGAAGCTTTCTTT
TRBV7-8	TRBJ2-2	many	TRBD2	CASSSPSGGRGGELFF	TGTGCCAGCAGCTCCCCTTCTGGGGGGAGGGGCGGGGAGCTGTTTTTT
TRBV12-5	TRBJ1-2	many	-	CASGLVLSGEGDGYTF	TGTGCTAGTGGTTTGGTACTGAGTGGAGAGGGCGATGGCTACACCTTC
TRBV5-1	TRBJ1-1	-	-	CASSLLTGNTEAFF	TGCGCCAGCAGCTTGCTGACAGGGAACACTGAAGCTTTCTTT
TRBV6-4	TRBJ2-3	-	TRBD2	CASSSTSGGTQYF	TGTGCCAGCAGTTCTACTAGCGGGGGGACGCAGTATTTT
TRBV5-1	TRBJ1-6	-	-	CASRRDTNSPLHF	TGCGCCAGCAGGCGGGATACTAATTCACCCCTCCACTTT
TRBV9	TRBJ1-6	-	-	CASSENSQGNSPLHF	TGTGCCAGCAGCGAAAACAGCCAGGGGAATTCACCCCTCCACTTT
TRBV6-2/TRBV6-3	TRBJ2-3	-	-	CASKSGSTDTQYF	TGTGCCAGCAAGAGCGGGAGCACAGATACGCAGTATTTT
TRBV28	TRBJ2-7	few	-	CASSSFRTDYEQYF	TGTGCCAGCAGCTCGTTCCGGACAGACTACGAGCAGTACTTC
TRBV2	TRBJ1-5	few	-	CASSQIHRAQPQHF	TGTGCCAGCAGTCAAATACATCGGGCTCAGCCCCAGCATTTT
TRBV19	TRBJ1-2	few	TRBD1	CASSIYPGQGYGYTF	TGTGCCAGTAGTATCTACCCGGGACAGGGCTATGGCTACACCTTC
TRBV7-2	TRBJ2-7	-	-	CASSPGPEQYF	TGTGCCAGCAGCCCAGGACCCGAGCAGTACTTC
TRBV4-1	TRBJ1-1	many	TRBD1	CASSRLGQGVYMNTEAFF	TGCGCCAGCAGCCGCCTAGGACAGGGGGTATACATGAACACTGAAGCTTTCTTT
TRBV20-1	TRBJ2-5	-	TRBD2	CSATGEGVGQETQYF	TGCAGTGCTACCGGGGAGGGAGTCGGTCAAGAGACCCAGTACTTC
TRBV12-3/TRBV12-4	TRBJ2-7	-	TRBD2	CASKLAGGTYEQYF	TGTGCCAGCAAACTAGCGGGGGGAACCTACGAGCAGTACTTC
TRBV5-6	TRBJ2-1	-	TRBD2	CASSSGAGSSYNEQFF	TGTGCCAGCAGCTCCGGAGCGGGAAGCTCCTACAATGAGCAGTTCTTC
TRBV6-8	TRBJ2-1	-	TRBD2	CASSSLSSGGSYYNEQFF	TGTGCCAGCAGCTCCCTCTCTAGCGGGGGTTCTTACTACAATGAGCAGTTCTTC
TRBV15	TRBJ2-7	-	-	CATSRDMGAGEQYF	TGTGCCACCAGCAGAGATATGGGGGCGGGGGAGCAGTACTTC
TRBV7-2	TRBJ2-3	many	-	CASSSRGAAGADTQYF	TGTGCCAGCAGCTCGCGAGGGGCCGCCGGTGCAGATACGCAGTATTTT
TRBV7-2	TRBJ2-7	-	-	CASSLNRREQYF	TGTGCCAGCAGCTTAAATCGGAGGGAGCAGTACTTC
TRBV11-2	TRBJ2-1	many	TRBD2	CASSLGLAVYNEQFF	TGTGCCAGCAGCTTAGGACTAGCGGTGTACAATGAGCAGTTCTTC
TRBV10-3	TRBJ2-7	few	-	CAISEKGYEQYF	TGTGCCATCAGTGAAAAGGGCTACGAGCAGTACTTC
TRBV4-1	TRBJ2-7	-	-	CASSQRGGDFYEQYF	TGCGCCAGCAGCCAAAGGGGGGGGGACTTTTACGAGCAGTACTTC
TRBV7-2	TRBJ2-5	many	TRBD1	CASSLGTGGVETQYF	TGTGCCAGCAGCTTAGGGACAGGGGGCGTGGAGACCCAGTACTTC
TRBV7-2	TRBJ2-4	many	-	CASSLTRTALGGIQYF	TGTGCCAGCAGCCTAACAAGGACAGCCCTGGGGGGCATTCAGTACTTC
TRBV6-6	TRBJ2-7	once	-	CASRIARAEGNEQYF	TGTGCCAGCAGGATCGCCAGGGCCGAAGGGAACGAGCAGTACTTC
TRBV28	TRBJ2-7	-	TRBD2	CASTPGGGIYEQYF	TGTGCCAGCACCCCTGGCGGGGGGATCTACGAGCAGTACTTC
TRBV6-1	TRBJ1-5	-	-	CASRPATGGSQHF	TGTGCCAGCCGGCCCGCAACGGGGGGTTCCCAGCATTTT
TRBV20-1	TRBJ1-6	few	-	CSAPMTGSNSPLHF	TGCAGTGCTCCAATGACAGGTTCTAATTCACCCCTCCACTTT
TRBV10-3	TRBJ2-3	-	-	CAIKGLGSGTDTQYF	TGTGCCATCAAGGGCCTGGGTTCCGGCACAGATACGCAGTATTTT
TRBV2	TRBJ2-4	-	-	CASMGLVGAAAKNIQYF	TGTGCCAGCATGGGGCTTGTTGGGGCCGCGGCCAAAAACATTCAGTACTTC
TRBV6-5	TRBJ2-7	few	TRBD1	CASRSPGTGFYEQYF	TGTGCCAGCAGGTCCCCCGGGACAGGGTTCTACGAGCAGTACTTC
TRBV11-2	TRBJ1-6	many	-	CASRSDTNNSPLHF	TGTGCCAGCAGATCGGACACCAATAATTCACCCCTCCACTTT
TRBV5-5	TRBJ1-2	many	-	CASSSRSDSYGYTF	TGTGCCAGCAGCTCCCGATCGGACAGCTATGGCTACACCTTC
TRBV7-8	TRBJ2-3	many	-	CASSPGEGSTDTQYF	TGTGCCAGCAGCCCCGGCGAGGGCTCCACAGATACGCAGTATTTT
TRBV23-1	TRBJ2-4	few	-	CASSQSRPTRRQDIQYF	TGCGCCAGCAGTCAATCGAGGCCTACTAGGCGCCAGGACATTCAGTACTTC
TRBV12-3/TRBV12-4	TRBJ2-7	few	-	CASSLGGSDEQYF	TGTGCCAGCAGTTTAGGAGGGTCTGACGAGCAGTACTTC
TRBV4-1	TRBJ2-7	-	TRBD1	CASSQATRISGTGGRLEQYF	TGCGCCAGCAGCCAAGCCACCCGAATATCCGGGACAGGGGGCCGGCTGGAGCAGTACTTC
TRBV7-2	TRBJ2-1	many	TRBD2	CASSLEDGGEHEQFF	TGTGCCAGCAGCTTAGAGGACGGGGGGGAACATGAGCAGTTCTTC
TRBV5-4	TRBJ2-1	-	TRBD2	CASSPVAGHNEQFF	TGTGCCAGCAGCCCTGTAGCGGGACACAATGAGCAGTTCTTC